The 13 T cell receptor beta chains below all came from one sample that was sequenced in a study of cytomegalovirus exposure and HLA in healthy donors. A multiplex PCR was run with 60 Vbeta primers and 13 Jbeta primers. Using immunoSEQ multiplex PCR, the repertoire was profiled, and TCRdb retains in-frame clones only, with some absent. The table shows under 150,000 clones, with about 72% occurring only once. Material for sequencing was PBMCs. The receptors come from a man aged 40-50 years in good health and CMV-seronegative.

CDR3: CASSLKLYEQYF. DNA of the CDR3: TGTGCCAGCAGCTTAAAGTTGTACGAGCAGTACTTC. The gene calls are TRBV5-6 and TRBJ2-5; D gene uncertain. The J call may not be correct, given that the DNA end is closer to TRBJ2-7. CDR3 length: 12 amino acids. Germline CDR1 and CDR2: SGHDT and YYEEEE.

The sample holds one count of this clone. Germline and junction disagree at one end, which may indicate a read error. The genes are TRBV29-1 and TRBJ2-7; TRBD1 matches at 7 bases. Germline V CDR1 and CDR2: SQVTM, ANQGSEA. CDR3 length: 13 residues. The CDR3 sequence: CGVKTGKSYEQYF. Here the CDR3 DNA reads TGCGGCGTGAAGACAGGGAAGAGCTACGAGCAGTACTTC.

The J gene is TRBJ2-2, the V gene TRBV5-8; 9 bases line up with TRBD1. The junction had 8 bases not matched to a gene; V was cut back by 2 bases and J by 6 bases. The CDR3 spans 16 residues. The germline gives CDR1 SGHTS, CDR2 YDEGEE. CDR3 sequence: CASSLTTGGIAGELFF. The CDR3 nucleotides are TGTGCCAGCAGCTTAACGACAGGGGGAATCGCCGGGGAGCTGTTTTTT.

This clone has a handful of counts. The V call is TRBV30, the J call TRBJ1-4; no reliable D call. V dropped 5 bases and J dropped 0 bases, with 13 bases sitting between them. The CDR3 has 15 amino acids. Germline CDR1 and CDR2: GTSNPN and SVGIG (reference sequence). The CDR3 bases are TGTGCCTGGCGCACTGCGGAAACAACTAATGAAAAACTGTTTTTT. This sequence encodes CAWRTAETTNEKLFF.

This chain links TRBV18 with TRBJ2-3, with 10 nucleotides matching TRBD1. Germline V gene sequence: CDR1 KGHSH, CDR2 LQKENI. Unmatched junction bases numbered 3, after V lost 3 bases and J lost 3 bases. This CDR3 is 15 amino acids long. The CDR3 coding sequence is TGTGCCAGCTCACCGACAGGGGGCGAGACAGATACGCAGTATTTT. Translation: CASSPTGGETDTQYF.

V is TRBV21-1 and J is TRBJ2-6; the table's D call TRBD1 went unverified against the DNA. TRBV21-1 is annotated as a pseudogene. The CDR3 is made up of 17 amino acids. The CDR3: CASSLRTGGSGANVLTF. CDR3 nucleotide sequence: TGTGCCAGCAGCCTGCGGACAGGGGGCTCTGGGGCCAACGTCCTGACTTTC.

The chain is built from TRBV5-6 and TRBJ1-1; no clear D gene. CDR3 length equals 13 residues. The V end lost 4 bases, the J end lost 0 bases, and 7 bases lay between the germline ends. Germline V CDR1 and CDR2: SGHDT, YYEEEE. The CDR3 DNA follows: TGTGCCAGCAGCCCGGTGTTGAACACTGAAGCTTTCTTT. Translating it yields CASSPVLNTEAFF.

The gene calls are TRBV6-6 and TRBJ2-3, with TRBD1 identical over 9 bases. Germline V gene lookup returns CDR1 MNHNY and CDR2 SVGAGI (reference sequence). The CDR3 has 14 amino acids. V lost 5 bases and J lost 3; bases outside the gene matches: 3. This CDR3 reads CASSIQGATDTQYF. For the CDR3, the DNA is TGTGCCAGCAGTATACAGGGGGCAACAGATACGCAGTATTTT.

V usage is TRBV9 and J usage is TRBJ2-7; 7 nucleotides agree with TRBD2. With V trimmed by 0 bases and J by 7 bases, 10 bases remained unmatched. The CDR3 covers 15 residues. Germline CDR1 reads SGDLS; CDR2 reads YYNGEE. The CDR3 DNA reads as TGTGCCAGCAGCGTAGCGGGCTCCCCGGGGGGAGAGCAGTACTTC. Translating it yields CASSVAGSPGGEQYF.

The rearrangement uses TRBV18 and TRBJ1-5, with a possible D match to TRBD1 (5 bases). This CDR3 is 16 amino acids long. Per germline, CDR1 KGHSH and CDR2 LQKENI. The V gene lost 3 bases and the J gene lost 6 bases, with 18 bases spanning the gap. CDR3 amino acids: CASSPLGREGPQPQHF. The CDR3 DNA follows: TGTGCCAGCTCACCCCTCGGCAGGGAAGGCCCTCAGCCCCAGCATTTT. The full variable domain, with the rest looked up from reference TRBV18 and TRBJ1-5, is NAGVMQNPRHLVRRRGQEARLRCSPMKGHSHVYWYRQLPEEGLKFMVYLQKENIIDESGMPKERFSAEFPKEGPSILRIQQVVRGDSAAYFCASSPLGREGPQPQHFGDGTRLSIL.

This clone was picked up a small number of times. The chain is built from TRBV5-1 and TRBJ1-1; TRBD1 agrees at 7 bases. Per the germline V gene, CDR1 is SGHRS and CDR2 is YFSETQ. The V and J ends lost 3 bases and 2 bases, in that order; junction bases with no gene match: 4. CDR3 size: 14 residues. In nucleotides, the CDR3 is TGCGCCAGCAGCTCTGGACAGGCAAACACTGAAGCTTTCTTT. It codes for CASSSGQANTEAFF.

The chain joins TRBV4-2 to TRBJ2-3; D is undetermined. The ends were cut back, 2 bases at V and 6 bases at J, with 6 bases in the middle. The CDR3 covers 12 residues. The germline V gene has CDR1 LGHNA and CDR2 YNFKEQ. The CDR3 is CASSQLEDTQYF. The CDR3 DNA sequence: TGTGCCAGCAGCCAACTAGAGGATACGCAGTATTTT.

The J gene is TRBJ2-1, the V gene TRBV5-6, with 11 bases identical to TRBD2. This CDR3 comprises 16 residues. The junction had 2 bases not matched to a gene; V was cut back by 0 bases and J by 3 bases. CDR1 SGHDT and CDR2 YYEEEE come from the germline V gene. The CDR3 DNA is TGTGCCAGCAGCTTGGTCGGGACTAGCGGCTACAATGAGCAGTTCTTC. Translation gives CASSLVGTSGYNEQFF.